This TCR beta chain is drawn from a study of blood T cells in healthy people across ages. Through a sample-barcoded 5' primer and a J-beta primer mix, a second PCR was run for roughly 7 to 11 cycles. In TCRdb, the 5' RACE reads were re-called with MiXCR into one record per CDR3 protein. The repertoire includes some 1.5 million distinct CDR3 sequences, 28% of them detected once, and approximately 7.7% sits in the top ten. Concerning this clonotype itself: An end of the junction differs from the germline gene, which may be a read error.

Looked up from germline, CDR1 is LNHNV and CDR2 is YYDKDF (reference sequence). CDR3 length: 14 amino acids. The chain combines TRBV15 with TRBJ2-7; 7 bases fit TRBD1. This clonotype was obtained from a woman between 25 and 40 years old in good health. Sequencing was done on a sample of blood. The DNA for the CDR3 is TGTGTCACCAGCATTGACAGGGTTTCCTACGAGCAGTACTTC. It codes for CVTSIDRVSYEQYF.